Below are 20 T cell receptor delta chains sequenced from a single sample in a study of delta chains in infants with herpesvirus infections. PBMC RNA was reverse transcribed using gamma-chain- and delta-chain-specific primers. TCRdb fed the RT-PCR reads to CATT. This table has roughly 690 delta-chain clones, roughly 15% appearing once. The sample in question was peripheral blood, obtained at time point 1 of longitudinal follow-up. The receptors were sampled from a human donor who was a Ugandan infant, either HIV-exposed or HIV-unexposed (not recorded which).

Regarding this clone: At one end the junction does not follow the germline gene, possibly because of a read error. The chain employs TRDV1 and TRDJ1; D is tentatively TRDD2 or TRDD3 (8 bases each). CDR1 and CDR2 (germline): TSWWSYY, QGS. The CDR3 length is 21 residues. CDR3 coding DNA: TGTGCTCTTGGGGAATCTTCCTACGTCGGGGGGATATGTTCGTACCCCGAGAAACGCATCTTT. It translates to CALGESSYVGGICSYPEKRIF.

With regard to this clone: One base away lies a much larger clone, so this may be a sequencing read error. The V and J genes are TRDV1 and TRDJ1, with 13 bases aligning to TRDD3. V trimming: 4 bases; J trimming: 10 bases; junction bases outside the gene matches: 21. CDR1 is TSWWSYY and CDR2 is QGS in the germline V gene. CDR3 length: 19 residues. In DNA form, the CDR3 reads TGTGCTCTTGGGGCGCCCCCTCGCCCGATTACTGGGGGATACGGAGGACTCATCTTT. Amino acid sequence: CALGAPPRPITGGYGGLIF.

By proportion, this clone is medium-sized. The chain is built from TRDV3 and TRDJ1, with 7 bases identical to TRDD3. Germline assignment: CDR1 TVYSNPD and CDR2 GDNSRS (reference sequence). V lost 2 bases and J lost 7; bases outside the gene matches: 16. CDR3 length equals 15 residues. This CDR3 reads CAFLPTPGDSGKLIF. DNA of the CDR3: TGTGCCTTTCTACCCACGCCGGGGGATTCGGGTAAACTCATCTTT.

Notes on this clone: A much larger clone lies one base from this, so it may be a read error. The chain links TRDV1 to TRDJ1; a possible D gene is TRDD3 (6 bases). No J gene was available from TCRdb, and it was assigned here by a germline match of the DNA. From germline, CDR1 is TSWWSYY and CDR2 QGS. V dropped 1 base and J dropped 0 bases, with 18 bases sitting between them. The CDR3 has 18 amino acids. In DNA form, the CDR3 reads TGTGCTCTTGGGGAACGAAGAGACCTTGGGGGCTACACCGATAAACTCATCTTT. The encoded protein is CALGERRDLGGYTDKLIF.

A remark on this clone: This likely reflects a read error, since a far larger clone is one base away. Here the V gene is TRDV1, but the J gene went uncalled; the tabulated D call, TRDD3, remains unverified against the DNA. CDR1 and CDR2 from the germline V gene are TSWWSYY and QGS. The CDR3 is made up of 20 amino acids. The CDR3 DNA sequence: TGTGCTCTTGGGGAACCATTCCCCCACAACGATACTCCTTACACCGATAAACGCATCTTT. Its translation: CALGEPFPHNDTPYTDKRIF.

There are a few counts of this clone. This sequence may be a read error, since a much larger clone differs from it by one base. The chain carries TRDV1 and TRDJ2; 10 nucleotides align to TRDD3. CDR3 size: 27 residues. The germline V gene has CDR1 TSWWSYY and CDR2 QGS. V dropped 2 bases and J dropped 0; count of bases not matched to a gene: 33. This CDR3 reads CALGEVGDGGFFLLLGDDDALTAQLFF. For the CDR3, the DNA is TGTGCTCTTGGGGAAGTGGGAGATGGGGGCTTCTTCTTATTACTGGGGGATGATGATGCTTTGACAGCACAACTCTTCTTT.

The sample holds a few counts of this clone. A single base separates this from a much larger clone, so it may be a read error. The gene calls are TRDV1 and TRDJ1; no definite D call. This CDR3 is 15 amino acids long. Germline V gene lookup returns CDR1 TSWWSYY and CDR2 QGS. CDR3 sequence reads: CALGELLFITDKPIF. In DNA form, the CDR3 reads TGTGCTCTTGGGGAACTGCTCTTCATCACCGATAAACCCATCTTT.

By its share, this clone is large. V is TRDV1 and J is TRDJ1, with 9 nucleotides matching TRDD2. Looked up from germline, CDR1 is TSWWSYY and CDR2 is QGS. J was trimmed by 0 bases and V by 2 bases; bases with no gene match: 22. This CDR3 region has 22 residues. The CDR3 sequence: CALGERLPLPTGGGMYTDKLIF. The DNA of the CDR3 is TGTGCTCTTGGGGAAAGGCTGCCCCTTCCTACTGGCGGGGGGATGTACACCGATAAACTCATCTTT.

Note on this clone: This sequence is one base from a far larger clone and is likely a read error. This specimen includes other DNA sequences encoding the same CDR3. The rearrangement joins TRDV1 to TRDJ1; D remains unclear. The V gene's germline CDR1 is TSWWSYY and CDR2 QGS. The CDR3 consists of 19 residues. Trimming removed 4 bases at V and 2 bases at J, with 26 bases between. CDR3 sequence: CALGVRRLHPGVTTDKLIF. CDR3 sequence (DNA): TGTGCTCTTGGGGTCAGACGGCTTCATCCAGGAGTAACGACCGATAAACTCATCTTT.

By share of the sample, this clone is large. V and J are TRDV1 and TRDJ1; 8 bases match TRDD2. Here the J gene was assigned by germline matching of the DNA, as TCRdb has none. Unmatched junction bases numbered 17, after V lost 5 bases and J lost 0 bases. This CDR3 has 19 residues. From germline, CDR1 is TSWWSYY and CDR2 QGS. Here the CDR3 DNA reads TGTGCTCTTGGGTCCAAGGGCCTTCCTATACTCGCGTACACCGATAAACTCATCTTT. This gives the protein CALGSKGLPILAYTDKLIF.

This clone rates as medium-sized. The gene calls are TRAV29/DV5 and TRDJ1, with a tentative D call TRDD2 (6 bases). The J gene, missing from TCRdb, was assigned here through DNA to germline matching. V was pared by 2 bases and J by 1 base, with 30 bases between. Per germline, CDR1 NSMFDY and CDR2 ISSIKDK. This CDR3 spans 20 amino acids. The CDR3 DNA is TGTGCAGCAAGGGAATCCACCTTCCCTTTAAGGGTCGTTACCACCGATAAACTCATCTTT. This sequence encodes CAARESTFPLRVVTTDKLIF.

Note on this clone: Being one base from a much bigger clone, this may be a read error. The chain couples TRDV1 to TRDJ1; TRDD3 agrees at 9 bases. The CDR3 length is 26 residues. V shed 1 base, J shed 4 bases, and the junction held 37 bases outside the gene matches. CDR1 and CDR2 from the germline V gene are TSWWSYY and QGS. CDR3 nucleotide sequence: TGTGCTCTTGGGGAACGGCCAGTCCTACCTGAATTTTTACGGCCCACGTACTGGGGGAAAATCGATAAACTCATCTTT. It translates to CALGERPVLPEFLRPTYWGKIDKLIF.

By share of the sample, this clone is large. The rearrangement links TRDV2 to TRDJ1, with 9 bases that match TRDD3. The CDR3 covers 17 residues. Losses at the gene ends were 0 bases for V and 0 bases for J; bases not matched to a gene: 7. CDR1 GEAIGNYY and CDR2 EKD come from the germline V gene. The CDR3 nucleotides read TGTGCCTGTGACACCATAGGGGGATACAGGGACACCGATAAACTCATCTTT. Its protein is CACDTIGGYRDTDKLIF.

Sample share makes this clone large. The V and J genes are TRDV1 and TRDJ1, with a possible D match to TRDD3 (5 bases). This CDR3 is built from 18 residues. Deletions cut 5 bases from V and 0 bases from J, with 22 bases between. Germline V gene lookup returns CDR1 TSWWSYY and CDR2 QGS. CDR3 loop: CALGNPCWEVLYTDKLIF. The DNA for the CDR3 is TGTGCTCTTGGGAACCCCTGCTGGGAGGTTTTGTACACCGATAAACTCATCTTT.

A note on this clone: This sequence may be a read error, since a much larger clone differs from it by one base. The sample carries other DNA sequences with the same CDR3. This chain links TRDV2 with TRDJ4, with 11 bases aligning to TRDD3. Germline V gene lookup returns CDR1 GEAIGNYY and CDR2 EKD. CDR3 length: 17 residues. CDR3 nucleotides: TGTGCCTGTGACACCCGAGTACTGGGGGATATTGCCAGACCACTGATCTTT. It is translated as CACDTRVLGDIARPLIF.

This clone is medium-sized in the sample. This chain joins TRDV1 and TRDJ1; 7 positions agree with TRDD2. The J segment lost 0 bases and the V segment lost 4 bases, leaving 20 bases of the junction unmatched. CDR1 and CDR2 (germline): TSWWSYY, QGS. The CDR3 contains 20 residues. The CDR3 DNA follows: TGTGCTCTTGGGGCCTGGCCTTCCTGGCAGGGGCTCTATTACACCGATAAACTCATCTTT. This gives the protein CALGAWPSWQGLYYTDKLIF.

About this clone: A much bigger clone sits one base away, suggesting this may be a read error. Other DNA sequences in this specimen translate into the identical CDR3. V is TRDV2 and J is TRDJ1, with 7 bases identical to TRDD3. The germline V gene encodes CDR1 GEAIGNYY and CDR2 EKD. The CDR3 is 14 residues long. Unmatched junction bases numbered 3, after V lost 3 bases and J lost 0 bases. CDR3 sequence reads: CACDLLGDTDKLIF. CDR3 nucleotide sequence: TGTGCCTGTGACTTGCTGGGGGACACCGATAAACTCATCTTT.

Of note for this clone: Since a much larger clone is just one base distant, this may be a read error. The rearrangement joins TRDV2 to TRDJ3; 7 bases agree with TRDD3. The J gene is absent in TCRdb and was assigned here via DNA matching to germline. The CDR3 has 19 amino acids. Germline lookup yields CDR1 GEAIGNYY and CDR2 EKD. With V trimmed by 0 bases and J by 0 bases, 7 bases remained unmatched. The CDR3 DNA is TGTGCCTGTGACACCGCTGGGGGGCCCCGCTCCTGGGACACCCGACAGATGTTTTTC. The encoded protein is CACDTAGGPRSWDTRQMFF.

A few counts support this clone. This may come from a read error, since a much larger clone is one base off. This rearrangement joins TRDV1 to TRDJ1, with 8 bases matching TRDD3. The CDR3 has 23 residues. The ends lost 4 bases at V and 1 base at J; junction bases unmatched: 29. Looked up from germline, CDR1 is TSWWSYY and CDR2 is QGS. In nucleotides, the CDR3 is TGTGCTCTTGGGGCCCTCTTTCCCCTTCAAACTTACTGGGGGGTCCTGGGCACCGATAAACTCATCTTT. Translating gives CALGALFPLQTYWGVLGTDKLIF.

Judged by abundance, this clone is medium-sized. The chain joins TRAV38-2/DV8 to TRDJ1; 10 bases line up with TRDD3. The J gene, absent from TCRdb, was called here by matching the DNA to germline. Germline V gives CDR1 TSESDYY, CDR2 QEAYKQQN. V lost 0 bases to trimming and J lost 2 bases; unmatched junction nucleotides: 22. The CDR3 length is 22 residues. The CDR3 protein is CAYRSAPRRPPYWGMLTDKLIF. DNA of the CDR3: TGTGCTTATAGGAGCGCGCCCAGGAGGCCCCCGTACTGGGGGATGTTGACCGATAAACTCATCTTT.